Below, 30 T cell receptor beta chains from the same sample are listed, as sequenced in a study of T cells of healthy individuals. A single record per CDR3 protein comes from TCRdb applying MiXCR to the 5' RACE reads. The table has fewer than 75,000 distinct CDR3 sequences, 15% to 20% seen once; the top ten hold approximately 4.7%. The receptors stem from a human donor in good health.

This clonotype was detected many times. The chain combines TRBV9 with TRBJ1-3; D is unclear. CDR3 size: 14 residues. V was pared by 1 base and J by 7 bases, with 12 bases between. Germline loops: CDR1 SGDLS, CDR2 YYNGEE. The CDR3 DNA is TGTGCCAGCAGCGTAAAGGGAGCCCCGAACACCATATATTTT. This gives the protein CASSVKGAPNTIYF.

In its sample, this clonotype was seen a few times. The gene calls are TRBV30 and TRBJ1-5, with D hard to call. The CDR3 has 16 amino acids. Trimming cost V 3 bases and J 4 bases, with 19 bases left between them. From germline, CDR1 is GTSNPN and CDR2 SVGIG (reference sequence). The CDR3 DNA sequence: TGTGCCTGGAGCGAGGGAACCGTGACGCAAAATCAGCCCCAGCATTTT. The encoded protein is CAWSEGTVTQNQPQHF.

Many counts were recorded for this clonotype. This chain connects TRBV7-9 to TRBJ1-6; 8 nucleotides agree with TRBD1. From germline, CDR1 is SEHNR and CDR2 FQNEAQ (reference sequence). The CDR3 totals 15 residues. Trimming took 5 bases from V and 7 from J; bases not matched to a gene: 7. CDR3 nucleotide sequence: TGTGCCAGCAGCCACGCGACAGGGGCCAATTCACCCCTCCACTTT. Amino acids: CASSHATGANSPLHF.

In its sample, this clonotype was seen many times. The J gene is TRBJ1-5, the V gene TRBV4-1; a possible D gene is TRBD1 (5 bases). Deletions cut 0 bases from V and 0 bases from J, with 27 bases between. This CDR3 is 22 amino acids long. Germline CDR1 is MGHRA and CDR2 is YSYEKL. The CDR3 coding sequence is TGCGCCAGCAGCCAAGAACCCCTCACACGGGGGAGACAGCCTTATAGCAATCAGCCCCAGCATTTT. This encodes CASSQEPLTRGRQPYSNQPQHF.

This clonotype was counted between two and nine times. This chain joins TRBV7-8 and TRBJ2-1, with TRBD2 matching 14 bases. The J segment lost 6 bases and the V segment lost 2 bases, leaving 9 bases of the junction unmatched. From germline, CDR1 is SGHVS and CDR2 FQNEAQ. CDR3 length equals 18 residues. The CDR3 DNA reads TGTGCCAGCAGCTTACCTCTCCGGACTAGCGGGAGGCTCAATGAGCAGTTCTTC. This codes for CASSLPLRTSGRLNEQFF. The entire variable domain, with the rest obtained from reference TRBV7-8 and TRBJ2-1, is as follows: GAGVSQSPRYKVAKRGQDVALRCDPISGHVSLFWYQQALGQGPEFLTYFQNEAQLDKSGLPSDRFFAERPEGSVSTLKIQRTQQEDSAVYLCASSLPLRTSGRLNEQFFGPGTRLTVL.

This clonotype was detected only a few times. The CDR3 loop reads CASSVGGGQGVSYEQYF. In DNA, the CDR3 is TGTGCCAGCAGCGTAGGAGGGGGACAGGGGGTATCCTACGAGCAGTACTTC. This rearrangement joins TRBV9 to TRBJ2-7, with 11 bases identical to TRBD1. Unmatched junction bases numbered 6, after V lost 0 bases and J lost 1 base. The CDR3 is 17 residues long. CDR1 is SGDLS and CDR2 is YYNGEE in the germline V gene.

This clonotype was picked up a small number of times. The CDR3: CSARDQTEMNTEAFF. For the CDR3, the DNA is TGCAGTGCTAGGGACCAGACGGAAATGAACACTGAAGCTTTCTTT. V is TRBV20-1 and J is TRBJ1-1, with D uncertain. CDR1 is DFQATT and CDR2 is SNEGSKA in the germline V gene (reference sequence). The CDR3 has 15 amino acids. Trimming took off 3 bases at V and 0 bases at J, with 14 bases between the two ends.

As concerns this clonotype: This may be a read error, as it is one base from a much larger clone. The rearrangement links TRBV30 to TRBJ2-7; TRBD1 might be the D (6 bases). In germline, CDR1 is GTSNPN, CDR2 SVGIG (reference sequence). The V and J ends lost 3 bases and 4 bases respectively, with 16 bases between them. This CDR3 spans 14 amino acids. CDR3 in DNA: TGTGCCTGGAGCGCTGGGACAAGGAGATACGAGCAGTACTTC. Translated, it gives CAWSAGTRRYEQYF.

Of note for this clonotype: A much larger clone sits a single nucleotide away, making a read error possible. J is TRBJ2-1 and V is TRBV6-5; 15 bases match TRBD2. This CDR3 contains 15 residues. CDR1 is MNHEY and CDR2 is SVGAGI in the germline V gene. CDR3 sequence reads: CASSSTSGTSGGLSF. Here the CDR3 DNA reads TGTGCCAGCAGTTCTACATCCGGGACTAGCGGGGGGCTATCCTTC.

This clonotype was seen repeatedly, ten times or more. The CDR3: CASRKGIYSNQPQHF. In nucleotides, the CDR3 is TGTGCCAGCAGAAAAGGTATCTATAGCAATCAGCCCCAGCATTTT. The gene calls are TRBV27 and TRBJ1-5; D gene uncertain. The V and J ends lost 6 bases and 0 bases respectively, with 12 bases between them. The CDR3 is made up of 15 amino acids. Germline V gene lookup returns CDR1 MNHEY and CDR2 SMNVEV (reference sequence).

The rearrangement links TRBV9 to TRBJ2-3; the D call may be TRBD1 or TRBD2 (5 bases each). V was clipped by 0 bases and J by 5 bases, with 10 bases between them. The CDR3 runs 14 residues. Germline-derived CDR1 and CDR2 are SGDLS and YYNGEE. CDR3 loop: CASSVGRDGDTQYF. CDR3 bases: TGTGCCAGCAGCGTAGGTAGGGACGGAGATACGCAGTATTTT.

This clonotype was observed a single time. V usage is TRBV5-1 and J usage is TRBJ2-3; 11 nucleotides align to TRBD2. The CDR3 sequence is 16 residues long. Germline CDR1 and CDR2: SGHRS and YFSETQ. V dropped 4 bases and J dropped 4; count of bases not matched to a gene: 8. The CDR3: CASSVPGTSGSDTQYF. The CDR3 bases are TGCGCCAGCAGCGTCCCCGGGACTAGCGGCTCAGATACGCAGTATTTT.

This clonotype was detected many times. This chain uses TRBV29-1 with TRBJ2-3; D not resolved. Looked up from germline, CDR1 is SQVTM and CDR2 is ANQGSEA. V dropped 4 bases and J dropped 1 base, with 12 bases sitting between them. The CDR3 runs 14 residues. CDR3 DNA sequence: TGCAGCGTTGGAGATCCGCAGCGCACAGATACGCAGTATTTT. Amino acid sequence: CSVGDPQRTDTQYF.

The chain uses TRBV20-1 and TRBJ1-4; maybe TRBD1 (5 bases). This CDR3 comprises 13 residues. From germline, CDR1 is DFQATT and CDR2 SNEGSKA (reference sequence). V was shortened by 0 bases and J by 15 bases, with 17 bases between the two germline ends. The CDR3 DNA follows: TGCAGTGCTAGAGATAGGGGAGGACGAGAAATGTTTTTT. Its protein product is CSARDRGGREMFF.

The rearrangement uses TRBV28 and TRBJ2-5; 11 bases are shared with TRBD1. This CDR3 is built from 18 residues. V shed 6 bases and J 6 bases; nucleotides not matched to a gene: 18. Germline V gene lookup returns CDR1 MDHEN and CDR2 SYDVKM. The CDR3 bases are TGTGCCAGCAGCCGCGATGGGTGGGGACAGGGGGTTATGAAGACCCAGTACTTC. It specifies CASSRDGWGQGVMKTQYF.

This clonotype came up many times. The chain uses TRBV15 and TRBJ2-5; no definite D call. Germline CDR1 LNHNV, CDR2 YYDKDF (reference sequence). This CDR3 contains 15 residues. The V end was cut by 4 bases, the J end by 2 bases, with 14 bases between. The CDR3 spells CATSTPSPGQETQYF. DNA for the CDR3: TGTGCCACCAGCACGCCCTCCCCTGGGCAAGAGACCCAGTACTTC.

V and J are TRBV29-1 and TRBJ2-2, with D hard to call. CDR1 is SQVTM, CDR2 ANQGSEA, per germline. The CDR3 runs to 15 residues. Trimming cost V 5 bases and J 7 bases, with 20 bases left between them. The DNA for the CDR3 is TGCAGCGTTAAAGGTCCCACTACCCGGATCGGGGAGCTGTTTTTT. Translating it yields CSVKGPTTRIGELFF.

V is TRBV25-1 and J is TRBJ2-7; D remains ambiguous. The CDR3 covers 12 residues. Trimming left V 3 bases short and J 1 base short, with 4 bases between. Germline V gene sequence: CDR1 MGHDK, CDR2 SYGVNS. CDR3 bases: TGTGCCAGCAGTGATCTTTCCTACGAGCAGTACTTC. Translation: CASSDLSYEQYF.

This clonotype occurred many times. The J gene is TRBJ2-7, the V gene TRBV5-1, with 8 positions matching TRBD1. Germline trimming cut 4 bases from V and 1 base from J; bases unmatched to any gene: 10. The germline V gene encodes CDR1 SGHRS and CDR2 YFSETQ. The CDR3 length is 16 residues. The CDR3 sequence is CASSEGSGTGSYEQYF. CDR3 DNA: TGCGCCAGCAGCGAAGGGTCGGGGACAGGATCCTACGAGCAGTACTTC.

Note on this clonotype: A much larger clone is a single base away; this may be a read error. The chain employs TRBV7-2 and TRBJ1-5; D perhaps matches TRBD1 (5 bases). There are 15 residues in the CDR3. Germline V lookup: CDR1 SGHTA, CDR2 FQGNSA. Trimming took off 5 bases at V and 3 bases at J, with 14 bases between the two ends. The CDR3 loop reads CASSTRQGTNQPQHF. The DNA of the CDR3 is TGTGCCAGCAGCACTCGTCAAGGGACCAATCAGCCCCAGCATTTT.

The chain has TRBV2 and TRBJ2-7; D is uncertain. Trimming pared 4 bases from V and 3 bases from J, leaving 4 bases between. The CDR3 covers 11 residues. CDR1 and CDR2 from the germline V gene are SNHLY and FYNNEI. The chain's CDR3 is CASSAIYEQYF. The DNA of the CDR3 is TGTGCCAGCAGTGCGATCTACGAGCAGTACTTC.

This clonotype was seen ten or more times. The chain combines TRBV28 with TRBJ1-1; D is ambiguous. The germline gives CDR1 MDHEN, CDR2 SYDVKM. The ends were cut back, 2 bases at V and 2 bases at J, with 3 bases in the middle. This CDR3 is built from 12 residues. This CDR3 is CASSLTNTEAFF. The CDR3 nucleotides are TGTGCCAGCAGTTTAACTAACACTGAAGCTTTCTTT.

This clonotype has just a few counts. V and J are TRBV10-1 and TRBJ1-2; D not certain. Trimming took off 0 bases at V and 14 bases at J, with 13 bases between the two ends. The CDR3 is 12 residues long. Germline lookup yields CDR1 WNHNN and CDR2 SYGVQD (reference sequence). This chain's CDR3 is CASSESGGWPTF. Written as DNA, the CDR3 is TGCGCCAGCAGTGAGTCGGGCGGCTGGCCGACCTTC.

This clonotype was observed many times. V and J are TRBV11-1 and TRBJ2-1; 9 bases are a match to TRBD1. The CDR3 covers 17 residues. The germline gives CDR1 SGHAT, CDR2 FQDESV (reference sequence). V lost 2 bases and J lost 3; bases outside the gene matches: 8. The CDR3 DNA is TGTGCCAGCAGCTTAATGGACTGGGGACAGGGCTACAATGAGCAGTTCTTC. It encodes CASSLMDWGQGYNEQFF. The variable domain in full, completed from reference TRBV11-1 and TRBJ2-1, reads EAEVAQSPRYKITEKSQAVAFWCDPISGHATLYWYRQILGQGPELLVQFQDESVVDDSQLPKDRFSAERLKGVDSTLKIQPAELGDSAMYLCASSLMDWGQGYNEQFFGPGTRLTVL.

This clonotype appeared many times. The chain employs TRBV4-1 and TRBJ2-5; D unclear. The length of the CDR3 is 13 residues. Germline-derived CDR1 and CDR2 are MGHRA and YSYEKL. The germline V and J ends were trimmed by 5 bases and 3 bases, with 10 bases remaining between them. Here the CDR3 reads CASSVLVKETQYF. The CDR3 nucleotides are TGCGCCAGCAGCGTATTGGTAAAAGAGACCCAGTACTTC.

This clonotype was observed many times. The gene calls are TRBV5-1 and TRBJ2-1, with a weak D call TRBD1 (5 bases). Germline values: CDR1 SGHRS, CDR2 YFSETQ. With 0 bases removed from V and 8 bases from J, the gap between germline ends came to 18 bases. The length of the CDR3 is 16 residues. The CDR3 spells CASSLAQGISSDEQFF. The CDR3 DNA is TGCGCCAGCAGCTTGGCCCAGGGAATAAGCTCGGATGAGCAGTTCTTC.

This clonotype occurred a few times. The chain recombines TRBV9 with TRBJ1-4; 8 positions match TRBD1. Germline trimming cut 4 bases from V and 5 bases from J; bases unmatched to any gene: 10. The length of the CDR3 is 16 residues. Germline values: CDR1 SGDLS, CDR2 YYNGEE. DNA of the CDR3: TGTGCCAGCAGCCTCCAACAGGGGGTAAAGAATGAAAAACTGTTTTTT. Its protein is CASSLQQGVKNEKLFF.

This clonotype came up a few times. This chain uses TRBV5-5 with TRBJ2-3; D call uncertain. The germline gives CDR1 SGHKS, CDR2 YYEKEE (reference sequence). This CDR3 comprises 13 residues. V lost 1 base and J lost 8, with 11 bases in between. In DNA form, the CDR3 reads TGTGCCAGCAGCTTGCCCATTTTCGCTACGCAGTATTTT. Protein: CASSLPIFATQYF.

The chain couples TRBV6-4 to TRBJ2-3, with no clear D. Germline CDR1 reads MRHNA; CDR2 reads SNTAGT. This CDR3 is built from 18 residues. V shed 5 bases and J shed 0 bases, with 21 bases lying between them. The DNA for the CDR3 is TGTGCCAGCAGTTCGACGTCAGAGCAGTTTTCTAGCACAGATACGCAGTATTTT. Its protein is CASSSTSEQFSSTDTQYF.

This clonotype came up many times. The chain combines TRBV7-2 with TRBJ2-7; TRBD1 might be the D (7 bases). The V end was cut by 4 bases, the J end by 6 bases, with 19 bases between. Germline V lookup: CDR1 SGHTA, CDR2 FQGNSA. The CDR3 runs to 15 residues. The CDR3 DNA sequence: TGTGCCAGCAGCTCCTTCCAGGGGGGAGTGCGCGAGCAGTACTTC. This encodes CASSSFQGGVREQYF.